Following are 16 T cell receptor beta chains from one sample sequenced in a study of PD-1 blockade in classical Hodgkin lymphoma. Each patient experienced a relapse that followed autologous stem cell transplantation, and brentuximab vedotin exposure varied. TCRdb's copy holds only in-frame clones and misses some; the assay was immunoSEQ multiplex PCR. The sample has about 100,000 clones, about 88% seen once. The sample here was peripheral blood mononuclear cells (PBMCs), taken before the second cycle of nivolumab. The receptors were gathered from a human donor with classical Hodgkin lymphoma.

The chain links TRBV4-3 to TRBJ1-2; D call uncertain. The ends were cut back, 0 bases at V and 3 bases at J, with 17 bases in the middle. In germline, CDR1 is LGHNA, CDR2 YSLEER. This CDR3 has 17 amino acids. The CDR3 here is CASSQDLVQNVYYGYTF. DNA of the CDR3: TGCGCCAGCAGCCAAGATCTGGTCCAGAACGTCTACTATGGCTACACCTTC.

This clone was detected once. CDR3 bases: TGTGCCAGCAGCTCTACCGGGCCCGACAATGAGCAGTTCTTC. Amino acids: CASSSTGPDNEQFF. The genes are TRBV7-2 and TRBJ2-1, with D unresolved. V lost 4 bases and J 5 bases, leaving 12 bases between the germline ends. CDR3 size: 14 residues. Germline-derived CDR1 and CDR2 are SGHTA and FQGNSA.

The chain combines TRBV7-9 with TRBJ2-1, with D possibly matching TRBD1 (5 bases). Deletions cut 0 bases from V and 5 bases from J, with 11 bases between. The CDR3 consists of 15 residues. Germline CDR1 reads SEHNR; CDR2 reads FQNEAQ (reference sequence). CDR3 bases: TGTGCCAGCAGCTTAGCTTTGACAGAAAACAATGAGCAGTTCTTC. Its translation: CASSLALTENNEQFF.

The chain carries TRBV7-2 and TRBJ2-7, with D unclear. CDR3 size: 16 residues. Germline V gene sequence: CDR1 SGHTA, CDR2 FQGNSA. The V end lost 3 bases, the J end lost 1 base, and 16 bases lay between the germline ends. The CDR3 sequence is CASSLMFRLFSYEQYF. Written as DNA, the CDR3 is TGTGCCAGCAGCTTGATGTTCAGACTTTTTTCCTACGAGCAGTACTTC. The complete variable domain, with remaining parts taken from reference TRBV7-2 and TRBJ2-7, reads GAGVSQSPSNKVTEKGKDVELRCDPISGHTALYWYRQSLGQGLEFLIYFQGNSAPDKSGLPSDRFSAERTGGSVSTLTIQRTQQEDSAVYLCASSLMFRLFSYEQYFGPGTRLTVT.

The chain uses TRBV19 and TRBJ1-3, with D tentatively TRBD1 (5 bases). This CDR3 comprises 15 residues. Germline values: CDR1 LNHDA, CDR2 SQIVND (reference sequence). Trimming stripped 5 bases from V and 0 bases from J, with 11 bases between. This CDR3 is CASSLQDLSGNTIYF. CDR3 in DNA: TGTGCCAGTAGTTTACAGGACCTCTCTGGAAACACCATATATTTT.

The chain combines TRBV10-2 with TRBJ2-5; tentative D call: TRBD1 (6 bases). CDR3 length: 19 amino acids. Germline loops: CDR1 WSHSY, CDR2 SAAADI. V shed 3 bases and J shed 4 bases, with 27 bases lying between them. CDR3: CASSDRAGEIEPAIETQYF. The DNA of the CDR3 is TGCGCCAGCAGTGATCGGGCAGGGGAAATCGAACCGGCAATAGAGACCCAGTACTTC.

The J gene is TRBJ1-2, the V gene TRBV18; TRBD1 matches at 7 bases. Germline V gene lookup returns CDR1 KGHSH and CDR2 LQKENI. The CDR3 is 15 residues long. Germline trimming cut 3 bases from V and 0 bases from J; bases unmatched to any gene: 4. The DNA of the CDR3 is TGTGCCAGCTCACCTGGACAGGTTCCTAACTATGGCTACACCTTC. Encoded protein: CASSPGQVPNYGYTF.

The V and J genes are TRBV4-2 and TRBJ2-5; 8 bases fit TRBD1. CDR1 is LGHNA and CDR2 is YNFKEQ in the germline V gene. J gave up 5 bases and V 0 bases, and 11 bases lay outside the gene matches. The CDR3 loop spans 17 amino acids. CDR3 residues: CASSQEKRTGYRETQYF. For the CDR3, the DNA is TGTGCCAGCAGCCAAGAGAAACGGACAGGGTATCGGGAGACCCAGTACTTC.

This chain's CDR3 is CASNRGDSGNTIYF. The CDR3 DNA is TGTGCCAGTAATCGGGGGGACTCTGGAAACACCATATATTTT. The chain joins TRBV19 to TRBJ1-3; D is perhaps TRBD1 (5 bases). The germline V gene encodes CDR1 LNHDA and CDR2 SQIVND (reference sequence). This CDR3 is built from 14 residues. Trimming took 7 bases from V and 0 from J, leaving 10 bases between them.

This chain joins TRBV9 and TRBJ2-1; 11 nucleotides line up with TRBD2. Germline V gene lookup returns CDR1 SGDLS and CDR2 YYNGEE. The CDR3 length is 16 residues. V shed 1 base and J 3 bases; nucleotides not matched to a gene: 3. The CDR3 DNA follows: TGTGCCAGCAGCGTATTGCTAGCGGGAGGCTACAATGAGCAGTTCTTC. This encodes CASSVLLAGGYNEQFF.

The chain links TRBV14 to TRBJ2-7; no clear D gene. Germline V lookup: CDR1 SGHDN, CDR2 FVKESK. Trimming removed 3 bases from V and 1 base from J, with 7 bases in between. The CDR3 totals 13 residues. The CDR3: CASSQAPSYEQYF. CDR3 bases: TGTGCCAGCAGCCAGGCACCGTCCTACGAGCAGTACTTC.

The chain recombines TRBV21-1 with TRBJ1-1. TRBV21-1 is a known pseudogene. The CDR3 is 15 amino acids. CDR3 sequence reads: CASSKWPNVNTEAFF. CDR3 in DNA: TGTGCCAGCAGCAAATGGCCTAACGTGAACACTGAAGCTTTCTTT.

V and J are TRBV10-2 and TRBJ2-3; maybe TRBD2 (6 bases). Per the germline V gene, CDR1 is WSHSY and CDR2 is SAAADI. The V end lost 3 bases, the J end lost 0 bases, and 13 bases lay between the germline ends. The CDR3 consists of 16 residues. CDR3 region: CASSDYGTGSTDTQYF. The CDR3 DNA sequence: TGCGCCAGCAGTGACTACGGGACTGGAAGCACAGATACGCAGTATTTT.

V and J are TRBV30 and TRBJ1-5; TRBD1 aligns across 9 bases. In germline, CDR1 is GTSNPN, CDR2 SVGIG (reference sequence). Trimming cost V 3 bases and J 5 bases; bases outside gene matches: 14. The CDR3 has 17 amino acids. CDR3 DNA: TGTGCCTGGAGCTCGGGACAGGGTACTTTTGTAGATCAGCCCCAGCATTTT. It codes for CAWSSGQGTFVDQPQHF.

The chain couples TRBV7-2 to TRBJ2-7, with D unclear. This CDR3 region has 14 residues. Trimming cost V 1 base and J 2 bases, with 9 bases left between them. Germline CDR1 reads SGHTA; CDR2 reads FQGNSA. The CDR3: CASSLGTDPYEQYF. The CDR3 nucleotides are TGTGCCAGCAGCTTAGGGACGGATCCCTACGAGCAGTACTTC.

CDR3 sequence (DNA): TGCGCCAGCAGCTTGGCCTTGGGATCGGCAGGGGGGAACACTGAAGCTTTCTTT. This gives the protein CASSLALGSAGGNTEAFF. The chain links TRBV5-1 to TRBJ1-1; 7 nucleotides agree with TRBD1. Germline V gene lookup returns CDR1 SGHRS and CDR2 YFSETQ. This CDR3 is 18 amino acids long. The trim removed 0 bases at V and 1 base at J, leaving 12 bases unmatched.